The entry below describes one T cell receptor beta chain. The sample belongs to a study of T cell changes during pregnancy in multiple sclerosis. The CDR3 is 13 residues long. V was clipped by 3 bases and J by 11 bases, with 17 bases between them. Germline-derived CDR1 and CDR2 are KGHSH and LQKENI. Some clones are missing from TCRdb's copy, which holds only in-frame ones; the method was immunoSEQ multiplex PCR. The repertoire holds roughly 62,000 clones, with 80% to 90% as singletons. This clonotype was obtained from a female donor with multiple sclerosis, enrolled in a pregnancy study. The sample consisted of peripheral blood, taken in the first trimester of pregnancy. The chain has TRBV18 and TRBJ2-7, with D possibly TRBD1 on 6 matching bases. CDR3 loop: CASSPRDQGPKYF. Here the CDR3 DNA reads TGTGCCAGCTCACCCCGGGATCAGGGGCCGAAGTACTTC.